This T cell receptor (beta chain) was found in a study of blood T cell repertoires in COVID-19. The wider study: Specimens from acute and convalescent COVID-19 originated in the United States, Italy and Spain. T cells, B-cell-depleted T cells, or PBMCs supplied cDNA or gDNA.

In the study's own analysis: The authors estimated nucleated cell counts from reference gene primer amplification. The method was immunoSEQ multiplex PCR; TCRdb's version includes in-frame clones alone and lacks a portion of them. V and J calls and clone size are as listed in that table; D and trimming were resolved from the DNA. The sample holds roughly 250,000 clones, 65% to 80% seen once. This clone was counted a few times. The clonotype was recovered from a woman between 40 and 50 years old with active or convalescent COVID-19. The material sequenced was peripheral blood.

For the CDR3, the DNA is TGTGCCAGCAGCCGGGACAGGTTCATCCCTGGCTACACCTTC. Its translation is CASSRDRFIPGYTF. The chain joins TRBV3-1 (or the pseudogene TRBV3-2) to TRBJ1-2, with 8 bases identical to TRBD1. V lost 4 bases to trimming and J lost 7 bases; unmatched junction nucleotides: 8. The CDR3 contains 14 residues. CDR1 is LGHDT, CDR2 YNNKEL, per germline (reference sequence).